These T cell receptor beta chains were read from a single sample in a study of blood T cell repertoires in COVID-19. Sequencing used immunoSEQ multiplex PCR; TCRdb keeps in-frame clones, though not all of them. The table has roughly 55,000 clones, roughly three quarters seen once. The sample taken for sequencing was peripheral blood. These receptor sequences come from a man aged 60 to 69 with acute or convalescent COVID-19. Both conserved end residues are part of each CDR3.

v_call cdr3_length cdr3_aa
TRBV27 13 CASSNILDTEAFF
TRBV12-5 15 CASGLGRGMNTEAFF
TRBV7-2 16 CASSLAQLAGSSEQFF
TRBV28 13 CASSRLTVAEAFF
TRBV9 15 CASSAQTGGNYGYTF
TRBV5-4 13 CASSLDRAYGYTF
TRBV19 15 CASSAYRGGNTEAFF
TRBV7-2 15 CASSFQGSGANVLTF
TRBV6-4 14 CASSVTGRDSPLHF
TRBV7-2 13 CATTSASTDTQYF
TRBV5-6 15 CASSSQGALNTEAFF
TRBV4-1 16 CASSLNSGGNTGELFF
TRBV5-1 13 CASSSYGDYEQYF
TRBV5-1 13 CASSLRGQRGYTF
TRBV18 17 CASSPSPGHSSGNTIYF
TRBV4-1 16 CASSPRLAGDTGELFF
TRBV27 14 CASRSGYGTDTQYF